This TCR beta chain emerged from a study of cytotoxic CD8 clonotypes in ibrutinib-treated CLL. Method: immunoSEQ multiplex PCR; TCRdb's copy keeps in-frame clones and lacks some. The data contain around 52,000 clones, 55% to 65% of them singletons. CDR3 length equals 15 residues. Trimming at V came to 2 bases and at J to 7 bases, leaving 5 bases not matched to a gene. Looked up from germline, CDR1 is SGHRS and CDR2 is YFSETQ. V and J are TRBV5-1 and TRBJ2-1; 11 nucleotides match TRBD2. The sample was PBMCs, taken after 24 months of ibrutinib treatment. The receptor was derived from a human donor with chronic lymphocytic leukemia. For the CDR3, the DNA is TGCGCCAGCAGCTTCACTAGCGGGAGTGTTAATGAGCAGTTCTTC. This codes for CASSFTSGSVNEQFF.